This T cell receptor beta chain originates from a study of cytomegalovirus exposure and HLA in healthy donors. It was with 60 Vbeta and 13 Jbeta primers that the PCR ran. Assay used: immunoSEQ multiplex PCR; TCRdb lists only in-frame clones, some missing. The sample lists approximately 140,000 clones, more than 65% occurring once. Donors counted as nominally healthy when sampled, yet unrecorded immune exposures were likely. The V gene lost 4 bases and the J gene lost 5 bases, with 23 bases spanning the gap. The germline V gene has CDR1 SNHLY and CDR2 FYNNEI. CDR3 size: 17 residues. Material: PBMCs. This chain uses TRBV2 with TRBJ2-5; tentative D call: TRBD1 (7 bases). The receptor comes from a man aged 50 to 60 in good health and CMV-seropositive. In DNA, the CDR3 is TGTGCCAGCAGTGCTAGCCTTTACAGGGGAGGATGGGAGACCCAGTACTTC. Residues: CASSASLYRGGWETQYF.